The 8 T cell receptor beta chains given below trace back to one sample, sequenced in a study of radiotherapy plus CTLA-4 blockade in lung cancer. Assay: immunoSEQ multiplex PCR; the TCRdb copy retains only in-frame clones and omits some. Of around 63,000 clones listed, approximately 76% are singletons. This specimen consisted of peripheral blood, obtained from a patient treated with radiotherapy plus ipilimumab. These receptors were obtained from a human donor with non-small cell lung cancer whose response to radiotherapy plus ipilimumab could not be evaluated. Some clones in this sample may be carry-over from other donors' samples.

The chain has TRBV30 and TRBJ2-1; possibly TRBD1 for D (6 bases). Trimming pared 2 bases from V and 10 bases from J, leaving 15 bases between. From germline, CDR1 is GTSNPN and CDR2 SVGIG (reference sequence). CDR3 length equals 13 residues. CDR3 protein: CAWSISSGTEQFF. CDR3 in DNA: TGTGCCTGGAGTATATCGTCCGGGACAGAGCAGTTCTTC. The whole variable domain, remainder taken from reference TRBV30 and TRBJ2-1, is SQTIHQWPATLVQPVGSPLSLECTVEGTSNPNLYWYRQAAGRGLQLLFYSVGIGQISSEVPQNLSASRPQDRQFILSSKKLLLSDSGFYLCAWSISSGTEQFFGPGTRLTVL.

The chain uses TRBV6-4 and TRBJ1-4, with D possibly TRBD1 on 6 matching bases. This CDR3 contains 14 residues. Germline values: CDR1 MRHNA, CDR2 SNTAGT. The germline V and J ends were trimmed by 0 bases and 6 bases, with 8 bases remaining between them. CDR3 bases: TGTGCCAGCAGTGACTCAGGGGGAGATGAAAAACTGTTTTTT. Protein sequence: CASSDSGGDEKLFF.

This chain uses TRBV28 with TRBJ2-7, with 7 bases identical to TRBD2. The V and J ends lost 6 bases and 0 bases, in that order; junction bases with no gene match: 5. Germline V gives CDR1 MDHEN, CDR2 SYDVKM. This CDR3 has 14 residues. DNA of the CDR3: TGTGCCAGCAGACGCCGGGGGGACTCCTACGAGCAGTACTTC. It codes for CASRRRGDSYEQYF.

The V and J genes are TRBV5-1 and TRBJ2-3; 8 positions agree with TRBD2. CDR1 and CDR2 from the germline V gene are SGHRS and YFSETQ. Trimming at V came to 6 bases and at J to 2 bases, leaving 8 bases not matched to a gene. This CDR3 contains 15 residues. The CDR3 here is CASKDGGAATDTQYF. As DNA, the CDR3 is TGCGCCAGCAAGGACGGGGGGGCCGCCACAGATACGCAGTATTTT.

DNA of the CDR3: TGTGCCACCCTAGCTCGGACAGGGGATACGGCCCTCCACTTT. It codes for CATLARTGDTALHF. The chain joins TRBV19 to TRBJ1-6, with 9 nucleotides matching TRBD1. After removal of 10 bases from V and 14 bases from J, the junction contained 15 bases not matched to a gene. The germline gives CDR1 LNHDA, CDR2 SQIVND (reference sequence). This CDR3 region has 14 residues.

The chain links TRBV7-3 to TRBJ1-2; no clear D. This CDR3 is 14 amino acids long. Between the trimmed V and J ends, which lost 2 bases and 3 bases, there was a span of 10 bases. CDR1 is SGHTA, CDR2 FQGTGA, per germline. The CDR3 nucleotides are TGTGCCAGCAGCTTACTTCCTTCGGACTATGGCTACACCTTC. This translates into CASSLLPSDYGYTF.

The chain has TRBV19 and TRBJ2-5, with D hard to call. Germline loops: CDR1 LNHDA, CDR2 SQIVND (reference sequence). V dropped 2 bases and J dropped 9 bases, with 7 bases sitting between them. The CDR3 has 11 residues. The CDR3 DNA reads TGTGCCAGTAGTATACCCCGGGCCCAGTACTTC. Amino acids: CASSIPRAQYF. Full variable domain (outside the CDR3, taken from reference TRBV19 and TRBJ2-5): DGGITQSPKYLFRKEGQNVTLSCEQNLNHDAMYWYRQDPGQGLRLIYYSQIVNDFQKGDIAEGYSVSREKKESFPLTVTSAQKNPTAFYLCASSIPRAQYFGPGTRLLVL.

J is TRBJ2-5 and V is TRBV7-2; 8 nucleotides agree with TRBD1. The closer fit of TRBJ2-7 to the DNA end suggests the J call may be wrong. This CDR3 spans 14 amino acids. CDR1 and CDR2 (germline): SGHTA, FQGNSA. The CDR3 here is CASNPRQGNYEQYF. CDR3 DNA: TGTGCCAGCAACCCGAGACAGGGGAACTACGAGCAGTACTTC.